A selection of T cell receptor beta chains follows, all from one sample in a study of blood T cell repertoires in COVID-19. The assay was immunoSEQ multiplex PCR, and TCRdb's table has in-frame clones only and misses some. The sample shows about 260,000 clones, 75% to 90% of them seen only once. The sequencing sample was made of peripheral blood. The receptors were gathered from a man aged 30-40 years with active or convalescent COVID-19. Each CDR3 is given with its conserved first and last residue. A D gene is named only where the DNA matches it firmly. Size is omitted from some rows. Given values are once, few, many or a class for expanded clones.

abundance,v_gene,j_gene,d_gene,CDR3nt,CDR3aa
-,TRBV5-6,TRBJ1-3,-,TGTGCCAGCAACCCGGCGGCGTCCTACTCTGGAAACACCATATATTTT,CASNPAASYSGNTIYF
once,TRBV4-2,TRBJ2-5,TRBD2,TGTGCCAGCAGCCAAGGGGCTAGCGGGGGGGCCCCAGAGACCCAGTACTTC,CASSQGASGGAPETQYF
-,TRBV19,TRBJ1-4,TRBD1,TGTGCCAGCCTGGACAGGGGTAATGAAAAACTGTTTTTT,CASLDRGNEKLFF
-,TRBV2,TRBJ1-3,-,TGTGCCAGCAGTGAACCAGGCACTGGAAACACCATATATTTT,CASSEPGTGNTIYF
-,TRBV4-2,TRBJ2-3,-,TGTGCCAGCAGCGGAGGGCAGGGGGAGCTCACAGATACGCAGTATTTT,CASSGGQGELTDTQYF
-,TRBV9,TRBJ2-4,-,TGTGCCAGCAGCGTATGGGGATCGGGGGACATTCAGTACTTC,CASSVWGSGDIQYF
-,TRBV7-9,TRBJ2-6,-,TGTGCCAGCAGCTTACCCCCCCACTCTGGGGCCAACGTCCTGACTTTC,CASSLPPHSGANVLTF
-,TRBV11-2,TRBJ2-5,-,TGTGCCAGCAGCTTAGGGGGGCAAGGGACCCAGTACTTC,CASSLGGQGTQYF
-,TRBV30,TRBJ1-2,-,TGTGCCTGGAGACAATACGGGTCTAACTATGGCTACACCTTC,CAWRQYGSNYGYTF
-,TRBV4-3,TRBJ2-1,-,TGCGCCAGCAGCTTCCGGGGGTCTGGTGAGCAGTTCTTC,CASSFRGSGEQFF
-,TRBV6-5,TRBJ1-4,TRBD1,TGTGCCAGCAGATTAACAGGGGTTCGACATGAAAAACTGTTTTTT,CASRLTGVRHEKLFF
many,TRBV3-1/TRBV3-2,TRBJ1-6,-,TGTGCCAGCAGCCAAGATTTCGGACCCCTCCACTTT,CASSQDFGPLHF
-,TRBV4-2,TRBJ2-1,-,TGTGCCAGCAGCCAAGATTCCACTACCCTTGGAGGTAAAAATGAGCAGTTCTTC,CASSQDSTTLGGKNEQFF
once,TRBV24-1,TRBJ2-3,-,TGTGCCACCAGTGAGGCGCGGGGTAGCACAGATACGCAGTATTTT,CATSEARGSTDTQYF
-,TRBV6-4,TRBJ1-1,TRBD1,TGTGCCAGCAGTGACGGGACAGCAGCTTTCTTT,CASSDGTAAFF
once,TRBV4-1,TRBJ2-2,-,TGCGCCAGCAGCCCCTTTGGCATCGCGAACACCGGGGAGCTGTTTTTT,CASSPFGIANTGELFF
once,TRBV2,TRBJ1-2,TRBD1,TGTGCCAGCTCAGGACAGGGCGACTATGGCTACACCTTC,CASSGQGDYGYTF
few,TRBV4-1,TRBJ2-1,TRBD2,TGCGCCAGCAGCCAAGATCCGTCTAGCGGGGGGGAGCATGAGCAGTTCTTC,CASSQDPSSGGEHEQFF
once,TRBV6-2/TRBV6-3,TRBJ2-4,TRBD2,TGTGCCAGCAGTCCCCATAGCGGGGCTTTAGCCAAAAACATTCAGTACTTC,CASSPHSGALAKNIQYF
once,TRBV15,TRBJ1-2,-,TGTGCCACCAGCAGAGATAACAGCTATGGCTACACCTTC,CATSRDNSYGYTF
-,TRBV29-1,TRBJ1-3,-,TGCAGCGTAAGAACAGCGGGGACGGGAAACACCATATATTTT,CSVRTAGTGNTIYF
few,TRBV6-2/TRBV6-3,TRBJ2-3,TRBD2,TGTGCCAGCAGCTCCGGCGGGGGTGCAGATACGCAGTATTTT,CASSSGGGADTQYF
-,TRBV6-2/TRBV6-3,TRBJ2-3,TRBD2,TGTGCCAGCAGTTACCTAGGGCAGGGAGGGACAGATACGCAGTATTTT,CASSYLGQGGTDTQYF
-,TRBV18,TRBJ1-5,TRBD1,TGTGCCAGCTCACCAACAGGGGTACATCAGCCCCAGCATTTT,CASSPTGVHQPQHF
-,TRBV5-1,TRBJ2-7,TRBD2,TGCGCCAGCAGCTCCCCAGTGTCGGGGGGTCTCTACGAGCAGTACTTC,CASSSPVSGGLYEQYF
-,TRBV12-2,TRBJ1-4,-,TGTGCAAGTCGCTTCACGCGCGAAAAACTGTTTTTT,CASRFTREKLFF
-,TRBV25-1,TRBJ1-2,-,TGTGCCAGCAGTGTTGCGGAAAACTATGGCTACACCTTC,CASSVAENYGYTF
once,TRBV15,TRBJ1-1,-,TGTGCCACCAGCAGAGATCCACAGAGGAACACTGAAGCTTTCTTT,CATSRDPQRNTEAFF
few,TRBV4-3,TRBJ1-5,-,TGCGCCAGCAGCCAAGAGGAATCAGGGTTTCAGCCCCAGCATTTT,CASSQEESGFQPQHF
-,TRBV12-3/TRBV12-4,TRBJ1-2,TRBD1,TGTGCCAGCGCTTCAGGGGGCTATGGCTACACCTTC,CASASGGYGYTF
-,TRBV20-1,TRBJ2-3,-,TGCAGTGCTAGCCCAGCAGATACGCAGTATTTT,CSASPADTQYF
-,TRBV19,TRBJ1-5,TRBD1,TGTGCCAGTAGACGGACAGGGGGGAGCAATCAGCCCCAGCATTTT,CASRRTGGSNQPQHF
-,TRBV21-1,TRBJ2-5,-,TGTGCCAGCAGCAAAATACAGCGGGGGCCGCAAGAGACCCAGTACTTC,CASSKIQRGPQETQYF
-,TRBV13,TRBJ2-3,TRBD1,TGTGCCAGCAGCGGGGACAGGGAGACAGATACGCAGTATTTT,CASSGDRETDTQYF
-,TRBV5-1,TRBJ2-5,TRBD2,TGCGCCAGCAGCTTAGCGGGGGGGCAGGAGACCCAGTACTTC,CASSLAGGQETQYF
-,TRBV25-1,TRBJ1-2,TRBD1,TGTGCCAGCAGTACCCGACAGGGGGCTGGCTACACCTTC,CASSTRQGAGYTF